The rows below give T cell receptor beta chains drawn from one sample of a study of cytomegalovirus exposure and HLA in healthy donors. Repertoires were generated with immunoSEQ multiplex PCR, while TCRdb's copy carries only in-frame clones and drops some. The sample table includes around 75,000 clones. Sequencing was carried out using PBMCs. Receptor source: a man aged 45-60 years in good health and CMV-seropositive. CDR3s include the opening cysteine and the closing phenylalanine or tryptophan. A D gene is named only where the DNA matches it firmly.

v_gene: TRBV19; d_gene: TRBD2; j_gene: TRBJ2-1; CDR3nt: TGTGCCAGTAGTTTATCGGGGGGGCCCCACAATGAGCAGTTCTTC; CDR3aa: CASSLSGGPHNEQFF
v_gene: TRBV19; d_gene: .; j_gene: TRBJ1-1; CDR3nt: TGTGCCAGTAGTATAGGAAACACGCGGGGAAGCACTGAAGCTTTCTTT; CDR3aa: CASSIGNTRGSTEAFF
v_gene: TRBV9; d_gene: TRBD1; j_gene: TRBJ2-2; CDR3nt: TGTGCCAGCAGAGAGGGGGCCCGCACCGGGGAGCTGTTTTTT; CDR3aa: CASREGARTGELFF
v_gene: TRBV6-1; d_gene: .; j_gene: TRBJ1-4; CDR3nt: TGTGCCAGCAGGGGGCCGGGACTACTGTTTTTT; CDR3aa: CASRGPGLLFF
v_gene: TRBV19; d_gene: .; j_gene: TRBJ1-2; CDR3nt: TGTGCCAGTAGTATAGTGGTGGGGAGTAACTATGGCTACACCTTC; CDR3aa: CASSIVVGSNYGYTF
v_gene: TRBV6-6; d_gene: .; j_gene: TRBJ1-6; CDR3nt: TGTGCCAGCAGTCCCCGAGCCCTGGATTCACCCCTCCACTTT; CDR3aa: CASSPRALDSPLHF
v_gene: TRBV9; d_gene: TRBD1; j_gene: TRBJ2-1; CDR3nt: TGTGCCAGCAGCGAAGGACCGGGACAGGGGGACAATGAGCAGTTCTTC; CDR3aa: CASSEGPGQGDNEQFF
v_gene: TRBV5-1; d_gene: TRBD1; j_gene: TRBJ2-7; CDR3nt: TGCGCCAGCAGCTTGAAACAGGGGACCTACGAGCAGTACTTC; CDR3aa: CASSLKQGTYEQYF
v_gene: TRBV15; d_gene: .; j_gene: TRBJ1-5; CDR3nt: TGTGCCACCAGCAGAGACAGGGAAATCCTGGGCAATCAGCCCCAGCATTTT; CDR3aa: CATSRDREILGNQPQHF
v_gene: TRBV11-2; d_gene: .; j_gene: TRBJ2-2; CDR3nt: TGTGCCAGCAGCCCGACAGGGCGGGGCACCGGGGAGCTGTTTTTT; CDR3aa: CASSPTGRGTGELFF
v_gene: TRBV25-1; d_gene: .; j_gene: TRBJ2-3; CDR3nt: TGTGCCAGCAGTGAATCTGGGCATACGCAGTATTTT; CDR3aa: CASSESGHTQYF
v_gene: TRBV4-1; d_gene: .; j_gene: TRBJ1-1; CDR3nt: TGCGCCAGCAGCCAAGATCGGGAGGGGCCCATGAACACTGAAGCTTTCTTT; CDR3aa: CASSQDREGPMNTEAFF
v_gene: TRBV5-1; d_gene: .; j_gene: TRBJ2-5; CDR3nt: TGCGCCAGCAATGGGGGGCAAGAGACCCAGTACTTC; CDR3aa: CASNGGQETQYF
v_gene: TRBV2; d_gene: TRBD1; j_gene: TRBJ1-2; CDR3nt: TGTGCCAGCAGTGCAACTTTCACCGGGACAGGGCGCGGCTACACCTTC; CDR3aa: CASSATFTGTGRGYTF
v_gene: TRBV7-2; d_gene: TRBD1; j_gene: TRBJ1-6; CDR3nt: TGTGCCAGCAGCTCCCGGGACAGGGTTGGTTCACCCCTCCACTTT; CDR3aa: CASSSRDRVGSPLHF
v_gene: TRBV6-1; d_gene: .; j_gene: TRBJ1-4; CDR3nt: TGTGCCAGCAGTGTAAAGGGAGTGATTGAAAAACTGTTTTTT; CDR3aa: CASSVKGVIEKLFF
v_gene: TRBV29-1; d_gene: .; j_gene: TRBJ1-2; CDR3nt: TGCAGCGCCCCTAGGTATGGCTACACCTTC; CDR3aa: CSAPRYGYTF
v_gene: TRBV9; d_gene: .; j_gene: TRBJ1-1; CDR3nt: TGTGCCAGCAAGGAGGAGCCGATCTTGAACACTGAAGCTTTCTTT; CDR3aa: CASKEEPILNTEAFF
v_gene: TRBV6-5; d_gene: .; j_gene: TRBJ2-3; CDR3nt: TGTGCCAGCAGTTATCAGCAGGGCCCAGATACGCAGTATTTT; CDR3aa: CASSYQQGPDTQYF
v_gene: TRBV9; d_gene: TRBD1; j_gene: TRBJ1-1; CDR3nt: TGTGCCAGCAGCCCTCGGACAGGGACGAACACTGAAGCTTTCTTT; CDR3aa: CASSPRTGTNTEAFF
v_gene: TRBV25-1; d_gene: TRBD1; j_gene: TRBJ1-2; CDR3nt: TGTGCCAGCAGTGGACAGGGGAGCTACACCTTC; CDR3aa: CASSGQGSYTF
v_gene: TRBV28; d_gene: .; j_gene: TRBJ1-2; CDR3nt: TGTGCCAGCAGTGACATTAACTATGGCTACACCTTC; CDR3aa: CASSDINYGYTF
v_gene: TRBV5-1; d_gene: .; j_gene: TRBJ1-4; CDR3nt: TGCGCCAGCAGCTTAAGCCCCGCCTCACGAGGGCTTAATGAAAAACTGTTTTTT; CDR3aa: CASSLSPASRGLNEKLFF
v_gene: TRBV12-5; d_gene: TRBD1; j_gene: TRBJ1-5; CDR3nt: TGTGCTAGTGGACCCGGGACAGGGCATCAGCCCCAGCATTTT; CDR3aa: CASGPGTGHQPQHF
v_gene: TRBV7-6; d_gene: .; j_gene: TRBJ1-3; CDR3nt: TGTGCCAGCAGCCGGGCCGCGGCGGGTTCTGGAAACACCATATATTTT; CDR3aa: CASSRAAAGSGNTIYF
v_gene: TRBV19; d_gene: .; j_gene: TRBJ1-2; CDR3nt: TGTGCCAGTAACGTTGGAGAGGAGGGCTACACCTTC; CDR3aa: CASNVGEEGYTF
v_gene: TRBV6-5; d_gene: .; j_gene: TRBJ1-2; CDR3nt: TGTGCCAGCAGCTTTAATCGGGGAGAGGGCTACACCTTC; CDR3aa: CASSFNRGEGYTF
v_gene: TRBV27; d_gene: .; j_gene: TRBJ2-5; CDR3nt: TGTGCCAGCAGTCTCTCGTACCAAGAGACCCAGTACTTC; CDR3aa: CASSLSYQETQYF
v_gene: TRBV7-7; d_gene: .; j_gene: TRBJ2-2; CDR3nt: TGTGCCAGCAGCTTAGACAGGAACACCGGGGAGCTGTTTTTT; CDR3aa: CASSLDRNTGELFF
v_gene: TRBV2; d_gene: TRBD1; j_gene: TRBJ2-4; CDR3nt: TGTGCCAGCAGTGAAAGGACAGGGGGCGGAAAAAACATTCAGTACTTC; CDR3aa: CASSERTGGGKNIQYF
v_gene: TRBV6-5; d_gene: .; j_gene: TRBJ1-2; CDR3nt: TGTGCCAGCGGCAGGGTTGCGGGAGGCTATGGCTACACCTTC; CDR3aa: CASGRVAGGYGYTF
v_gene: TRBV2; d_gene: TRBD1; j_gene: TRBJ1-1; CDR3nt: TGTGCCAGCATTATACAGGGGGCGACTGAAGCTTTCTTT; CDR3aa: CASIIQGATEAFF
v_gene: TRBV11-3; d_gene: .; j_gene: TRBJ2-4; CDR3nt: TGTGCCAGCAGCCCCTACGGAGGGGTGAACATTCAGTACTTC; CDR3aa: CASSPYGGVNIQYF
v_gene: TRBV7-9; d_gene: TRBD2; j_gene: TRBJ2-5; CDR3nt: TGTGCCAGCAGCCCGCCCGGGGAGGGGCGAGGGGAAGAGACCCAGTACTTC; CDR3aa: CASSPPGEGRGEETQYF
v_gene: TRBV9; d_gene: .; j_gene: TRBJ2-5; CDR3nt: TGTGCCAGCAGCGTAGAAATAGGACTACCTCAAGAGACCCAGTACTTC; CDR3aa: CASSVEIGLPQETQYF
v_gene: TRBV4-1; d_gene: TRBD2; j_gene: TRBJ2-2; CDR3nt: TGCGCCAGCAGCCAAGGGGCGGGACTAGCCCCCACCGGGGAGCTGTTTTTT; CDR3aa: CASSQGAGLAPTGELFF
v_gene: TRBV6-5; d_gene: .; j_gene: TRBJ1-4; CDR3nt: TGTGCCAGCAGTACGGGTTCTGAAAAACTGTTTTTT; CDR3aa: CASSTGSEKLFF
v_gene: TRBV19; d_gene: .; j_gene: TRBJ1-2; CDR3nt: TGTGCCAGTAGTATAAACGGAGATGTAAGTGGCTACACCTTC; CDR3aa: CASSINGDVSGYTF
v_gene: TRBV30; d_gene: TRBD1; j_gene: TRBJ1-1; CDR3nt: TGTGCCTGGAGTCCGAAACCGGGACAGCCGAACACTGAAGCTTTCTTT; CDR3aa: CAWSPKPGQPNTEAFF
v_gene: TRBV10-2; d_gene: TRBD1; j_gene: TRBJ1-3; CDR3nt: TGCGCCAGTTCCGGGACAGGGGGAAACACCATATATTTT; CDR3aa: CASSGTGGNTIYF
v_gene: TRBV4-1; d_gene: TRBD1; j_gene: TRBJ1-1; CDR3nt: TGCGCCAGCAGCCAAGACGGGACAGGGCGAGGCACTGAAGCTTTCTTT; CDR3aa: CASSQDGTGRGTEAFF
v_gene: TRBV19; d_gene: .; j_gene: TRBJ1-5; CDR3nt: TGTGCCAGTATCCGTAAACAGGGAATCAATCAGCCCCAGCATTTT; CDR3aa: CASIRKQGINQPQHF
v_gene: TRBV2; d_gene: TRBD2; j_gene: TRBJ2-1; CDR3nt: TGTGCCAGCAGTGATCGAAGCGGGGCCTACAATGAGCAGTTCTTC; CDR3aa: CASSDRSGAYNEQFF
v_gene: TRBV30; d_gene: .; j_gene: TRBJ1-5; CDR3nt: TGTGCCTGGAGTTCAACAGGGACTAGCAATCAGCCCCAGCATTTT; CDR3aa: CAWSSTGTSNQPQHF